This entry concerns a single T cell receptor (beta chain). Its target is not known. Germline V gene data show CDR1 as SGHTA and CDR2 as FQGNSA. Trimming pared 1 base from V and 8 bases from J, leaving 9 bases between. CDR3 size: 13 residues. Expressed TCRB transcripts were sequenced, since all the RNA that had been isolated was reverse transcribed. Produced via immunoSEQ multiplex PCR; TCRdb's table is partial and in-frame only. The data hold roughly 500,000 clones, with around 28% observed a single time. The data derive from a study of beta chain features in type 1 diabetes. At the level of the study: Cell yields, gender and age were similar in healthy donors and patients. Sorted cells from all samples, numbering fewer than 120,000,000, were examined.

Whole-study results and caveats: Individuals with type 1 diabetes displayed fewer insertions and more deletions at VDJ junctions. HLA influence on TCRB rearrangement stayed unresolved here.

The material sequenced was naive CD4+ T cells from blood. The gene calls are TRBV7-2 and TRBJ2-1; D ambiguous. The sequence derives from a man aged 18 to 29 in good health. CDR3 nucleotide sequence: TGTGCCAGCAGCTTAGTTGCAGGCGATGAGCAGTTCTTC. It yields the protein CASSLVAGDEQFF.